This T cell receptor beta chain was observed in a study of control samples from healthy donors and cancer patients. This CDR3 region has 13 residues. With V trimmed by 8 bases and J by 5 bases, 2 bases remained unmatched. Sequenced by immunoSEQ multiplex PCR; TCRdb stores in-frame clones only, minus some. The data hold 130,000 to 150,000 clones, with about 95% observed a single time. The sample taken for sequencing was PBMCs. This TCR was recovered from a man aged 55 to 70 with colorectal cancer. The chain couples TRBV12-3 or TRBV12-4 to TRBJ2-7; 14 bases are a match to TRBD2. CDR3 sequence (DNA): TGTGCCAGCGGACTAGCGGGGGGCGACGAGCAGTACTTC. Its translation: CASGLAGGDEQYF.